This T cell receptor beta chain stems from a study of T cell responses to AZD1222 COVID-19 vaccine. The V gene end was trimmed by 0 bases and the J gene end by 0 bases; junction bases not matched to a gene: 6. The germline CDR1 and CDR2 sequences are LGHDT and YNNKEL (reference sequence). This CDR3 spans 19 amino acids. Clones were sequenced by immunoSEQ multiplex PCR, and TCRdb holds only the in-frame ones, with some missing. The data hold some 190,000 clones, with 85% to 95% observed a single time. The chain carries TRBV3-1 (or the pseudogene TRBV3-2) and TRBJ1-6; 9 bases fit TRBD1. This TCR was recovered from an adult in good health. The source was peripheral blood, collected on day 0 of AZD1222 vaccination. The CDR3 protein is CASSQDTGQGSSYNSPLHF. The DNA for the CDR3 is TGTGCCAGCAGCCAAGATACGGGACAGGGTAGCTCCTATAATTCACCCCTCCACTTT.